This T cell receptor beta chain was recovered during a study of vaccination and CD4 T cells after COVID-19. Overall study: Cellular stimulation was performed using overlapping spike peptides derived from SARS-CoV-2, HCoV-NL63, HCoV-OC43 and HCoV-229E.

Turning to this clonotype: Its antigen is still unknown.

Treatment here: 10-day PBMC culture with coronavirus spike peptide pools or control peptides (ViraFEST assay). Scientists separated out CD4+ T cells through negative selection following 10 days in culture. The V gene's germline CDR1 is SEHNR and CDR2 FQNEAQ (reference sequence). V lost 1 base and J 2 bases, leaving 11 bases between the germline ends. The CDR3 is 15 residues long. An Oncomine TCR Beta short-read assay was used to sequence the DNA from cultured CD4+ T cells. Each CDR3 protein is one row after TCRdb ran MiXCR on the PCR reads. The repertoire holds 13,000 to 15,000 distinct CDR3 sequences, with 60% as singletons.

The origin of this receptor is a human donor who had recovered from COVID-19. Sequencing was performed on CD4+ T cells from blood, cultured in vitro. The chain joins TRBV7-9 to TRBJ2-5; D may be TRBD2 (6 bases). DNA for the CDR3: TGTGCCAGCAGCTTAGGGAGACTAGTACAAGAGACCCAGTACTTC. It translates to CASSLGRLVQETQYF.